One and the same sample provided the 31 T cell receptor beta chains below, sequenced in a study of T cell responses to AZD1222 COVID-19 vaccine. The table came from immunoSEQ multiplex PCR; TCRdb's copy has only in-frame clones and leaves some out. The table records about 77,000 clones, 92% of them present only once. Source: peripheral blood, taken 28 days after the second AZD1222 dose. These receptors were obtained from an adult who received the AZD1222 COVID-19 vaccine.

The V and J genes are TRBV9 and TRBJ1-3; TRBD1 is a possible D gene (6 bases). This CDR3 is 13 amino acids long. V lost 4 bases to trimming and J lost 7 bases, with 12 bases between them. Germline CDR1 SGDLS, CDR2 YYNGEE. CDR3 residues: CASSPHRENTIYF. The DNA of the CDR3 is TGTGCCAGCAGCCCCCACAGGGAGAACACCATATATTTT. Filled out from reference TRBV9 and TRBJ1-3, the complete variable domain reads DSGVTQTPKHLITATGQRVTLRCSPRSGDLSVYWYQQSLDQGLQFLIQYYNGEERAKGNILERFSAQQFPDLHSELNLSSLELGDSALYFCASSPHRENTIYFGEGSWLTVV.

This rearrangement joins TRBV4-2 to TRBJ2-3, with 10 bases lining up with TRBD1. The CDR3 totals 17 residues. V shed 4 bases and J 1 base; nucleotides not matched to a gene: 8. From germline, CDR1 is LGHNA and CDR2 YNFKEQ. DNA for the CDR3: TGTGCCAGCAGCCCCCGGGACAGGGGTCGGGGCACAGATACGCAGTATTTT. Translation: CASSPRDRGRGTDTQYF.

The chain carries TRBV19 and TRBJ1-4; possibly TRBD1 for D (6 bases). From germline, CDR1 is LNHDA and CDR2 SQIVND (reference sequence). With 7 bases removed from V and 8 bases from J, the gap between germline ends came to 20 bases. CDR3 size: 15 residues. The CDR3 region is CASNNPGGEYEKLFF. In DNA, the CDR3 is TGTGCCAGTAACAATCCGGGGGGCGAATACGAAAAACTGTTTTTT. The complete variable domain, with remaining parts taken from reference TRBV19 and TRBJ1-4, reads DGGITQSPKYLFRKEGQNVTLSCEQNLNHDAMYWYRQDPGQGLRLIYYSQIVNDFQKGDIAEGYSVSREKKESFPLTVTSAQKNPTAFYLCASNNPGGEYEKLFFGSGTQLSVL.

V is TRBV11-2 and J is TRBJ2-4; TRBD1 matches at 7 bases. With 5 bases clipped from V and 4 bases from J, the junction kept 5 bases outside the gene matches. There are 14 residues in the CDR3. Germline V lookup: CDR1 SGHAT, CDR2 FQNNGV. Here the CDR3 reads CASSRGQLKNIQYF. CDR3 nucleotides: TGTGCCAGCAGCCGGGGACAGCTAAAAAACATTCAGTACTTC.

The J gene is TRBJ1-1, the V gene TRBV11-2, with D uncertain. Germline V gene lookup returns CDR1 SGHAT and CDR2 FQNNGV. Trimming pared 6 bases from V and 4 bases from J, leaving 12 bases between. CDR3 length equals 13 residues. The CDR3 DNA reads as TGTGCCAGCAGTGTAGTTGAGGGCACTGAAGCTTTCTTT. It is translated as CASSVVEGTEAFF. The entire variable domain, with the rest obtained from reference TRBV11-2 and TRBJ1-1, is as follows: EAGVAQSPRYKIIEKRQSVAFWCNPISGHATLYWYQQILGQGPKLLIQFQNNGVVDDSQLPKDRFSAERLKGVDSTLKIQPAKLEDSAVYLCASSVVEGTEAFFGQGTRLTVV.

The chain carries TRBV29-1 and TRBJ1-1; 8 positions agree with TRBD1. Germline V gene data show CDR1 as SQVTM and CDR2 as ANQGSEA. This CDR3 contains 11 residues. V lost 7 bases and J lost 11; bases outside the gene matches: 9. The CDR3 bases are TGCAGCGCCGTGGACAGGGCGGGGGCTTTCTTT. Its translation is CSAVDRAGAFF.

The V gene is TRBV2, the J gene TRBJ2-2, with D perhaps TRBD2 (5 bases). CDR3 length equals 18 residues. Germline assignment: CDR1 SNHLY and CDR2 FYNNEI. Trimming removed 6 bases from V and 4 bases from J, with 24 bases in between. The CDR3 coding sequence is TGTGCCAGCAGCCAATATCCGGGATTGACTTCGAGCACCGGGGAGCTGTTTTTT. It is translated as CASSQYPGLTSSTGELFF.

This chain links TRBV7-2 with TRBJ1-6, with 7 bases aligning to TRBD1. The CDR3 sequence is 14 residues long. Per the germline V gene, CDR1 is SGHTA and CDR2 is FQGNSA. The trim removed 1 base at V and 18 bases at J, leaving 12 bases unmatched. The CDR3 DNA reads TGTGCCAGCAGCTTAGAACAGGGGCTCAGATTGCCCCACTTT. Protein sequence: CASSLEQGLRLPHF.

The CDR3 DNA sequence: TGTGCCTGGGACACCCCCGGAGCAACTAATGAAAAACTGTTTTTT. Translating it yields CAWDTPGATNEKLFF. The chain is built from TRBV30 and TRBJ1-4; D not certain. Between the trimmed V and J ends, which lost 5 bases and 0 bases, there was a span of 13 bases. The CDR3 has 15 residues. Germline CDR1 GTSNPN, CDR2 SVGIG (reference sequence). Combining the CDR3 with reference TRBV30 and TRBJ1-4 gives the whole variable domain SQTIHQWPATLVQPVGSPLSLECTVEGTSNPNLYWYRQAAGRGLQLLFYSVGIGQISSEVPQNLSASRPQDRQFILSSKKLLLSDSGFYLCAWDTPGATNEKLFFGSGTQLSVL.

The J gene is TRBJ1-5, the V gene TRBV12-3 or TRBV12-4; unclear D gene. The length of the CDR3 is 13 residues. Trimming took 5 bases from V and 1 from J, leaving 6 bases between them. The CDR3 nucleotides are TGTGCCAGCAGTCCATACAGCAATCAGCCCCAGCATTTT. Protein: CASSPYSNQPQHF.

The V and J genes are TRBV7-8 and TRBJ2-3, with a tentative D call TRBD2 (5 bases). Trimming removed 4 bases from V and 2 bases from J, with 10 bases in between. CDR1 is SGHVS, CDR2 FQNEAQ, per germline. The CDR3 loop spans 14 amino acids. The CDR3 DNA reads as TGTGCCAGCAGCTCCAGCGGCCACACAGATACGCAGTATTTT. This gives the protein CASSSSGHTDTQYF.

This clone was found once. This chain connects TRBV28 to TRBJ2-1, with TRBD2 matching over 10 bases. V trimming: 4 bases; J trimming: 7 bases; junction bases outside the gene matches: 1. Germline CDR1 reads MDHEN; CDR2 reads SYDVKM. The CDR3 has 13 residues. The DNA for the CDR3 is TGTGCCAGCAGTTCGGGACTAGCGAATGAGCAGTTCTTC. It encodes CASSSGLANEQFF. Complete variable domain (other parts from reference TRBV28 and TRBJ2-1): DVKVTQSSRYLVKRTGEKVFLECVQDMDHENMFWYRQDPGLGLRLIYFSYDVKMKEKGDIPEGYSVSREKKERFSLILESASTNQTSMYLCASSSGLANEQFFGPGTRLTVL.

The V call is TRBV30, the J call TRBJ2-3; TRBD1 aligns across 8 bases. The trim removed 3 bases at V and 7 bases at J, leaving 6 bases unmatched. The CDR3 extends over 13 amino acids. Germline V CDR1 and CDR2: GTSNPN, SVGIG (reference sequence). The CDR3, as DNA: TGTGCCTGGAGGTCAGGGGGCCGAAATACGCAGTATTTT. Its protein product is CAWRSGGRNTQYF.

J is TRBJ1-2 and V is TRBV6-5; D gene ambiguous. This CDR3 is 13 amino acids long. The V end was cut by 7 bases, the J end by 8 bases, with 17 bases between. From germline, CDR1 is MNHEY and CDR2 SVGAGI. The CDR3 bases are TGTGCCAGCACCCCACCCAGCGGAGGCGGCTACACCTTC. As protein: CASTPPSGGGYTF.

J is TRBJ2-5 and V is TRBV7-8; the D is unclear. Trimming removed 0 bases from V and 2 bases from J, with 10 bases in between. CDR1 and CDR2 (germline): SGHVS, FQNEAQ. The CDR3 covers 15 residues. The CDR3 protein is CASSLAGREQETQYF. The CDR3 DNA reads as TGTGCCAGCAGCTTAGCAGGGCGAGAGCAAGAGACCCAGTACTTC.

This clone was counted once. The chain combines TRBV4-3 with TRBJ2-2, with D perhaps TRBD1 (5 bases). The CDR3 spans 16 residues. CDR1 is LGHNA and CDR2 is YSLEER in the germline V gene. Trimming removed 4 bases from V and 0 bases from J, with 12 bases in between. The CDR3 nucleotides read TGCGCCAGCAGCCCACGGCAGGGAACGAACACCGGGGAGCTGTTTTTT. Translating it yields CASSPRQGTNTGELFF.

This sequence joins TRBV6-2 or TRBV6-3 and TRBJ2-3; the D gene could be TRBD1 or TRBD2 (5 bases each). The CDR3 is 15 residues long. From germline, CDR1 is MNHEY and CDR2 SVGEGT. Trimming cost V 3 bases and J 0 bases, with 10 bases left between them. The CDR3 sequence: CASSYWGKSTDTQYF. The DNA of the CDR3 is TGTGCCAGCAGTTATTGGGGGAAGAGCACAGATACGCAGTATTTT.

V gene TRBV3-1 (or the pseudogene TRBV3-2) combines with J gene TRBJ1-1; no clear D gene. CDR3 length: 12 amino acids. Per the germline V gene, CDR1 is LGHDT and CDR2 is YNNKEL (reference sequence). The V end was cut by 8 bases, the J end by 3 bases, with 10 bases between. The CDR3 here is CASGRKDTEAFF. In DNA, the CDR3 is TGTGCCAGCGGTAGGAAAGACACTGAAGCTTTCTTT.

The chain joins TRBV19 to TRBJ2-7; 10 bases match TRBD1. Germline V gives CDR1 LNHDA, CDR2 SQIVND (reference sequence). CDR3 length: 15 amino acids. V trimming: 6 bases; J trimming: 4 bases; junction bases outside the gene matches: 9. The CDR3 sequence is CASSSDRGNLYEQYF. The CDR3 nucleotides are TGTGCCAGTAGCTCGGACAGGGGGAACTTATACGAGCAGTACTTC.

The V and J genes are TRBV15 and TRBJ2-3, with 7 bases that match TRBD2. The CDR3 consists of 18 residues. J lost 2 bases, V lost 0 bases, and 11 bases had no gene match. Germline V CDR1 and CDR2: LNHNV, YYDKDF (reference sequence). The CDR3 sequence: CATSRDWRLAENTDTQYF. CDR3 sequence (DNA): TGTGCCACCAGCAGAGATTGGCGGCTAGCGGAAAACACAGATACGCAGTATTTT.

The genes are TRBV19 and TRBJ2-1, with 9 bases identical to TRBD1. The CDR3 is 15 amino acids. In germline, CDR1 is LNHDA, CDR2 SQIVND (reference sequence). V shed 6 bases and J 4 bases; nucleotides not matched to a gene: 7. The CDR3 sequence: CASRPDRGLYNEQFF. The DNA for the CDR3 is TGTGCCAGTAGACCGGACAGGGGCCTTTACAATGAGCAGTTCTTC.

The chain joins TRBV27 to TRBJ2-3, with D maybe TRBD1 (5 bases). This CDR3 region has 17 residues. V was shortened by 5 bases and J by 6 bases, with 24 bases between the two germline ends. Per germline, CDR1 MNHEY and CDR2 SMNVEV (reference sequence). CDR3 sequence: CASSPLRQSRVRDTQYF. The CDR3 coding sequence is TGTGCCAGCAGTCCCCTTAGACAGTCTAGGGTACGGGATACGCAGTATTTT.

V gene TRBV6-2 or TRBV6-3 combines with J gene TRBJ2-1, with a possible D match to TRBD1 (6 bases). Trimming took off 5 bases at V and 7 bases at J, with 15 bases between the two ends. CDR3 length equals 14 residues. Germline V CDR1 and CDR2: MNHEY, SVGEGT. This chain's CDR3 is CASSPIRQGNEQFF. CDR3 sequence (DNA): TGTGCCAGCAGTCCAATAAGGCAGGGGAATGAGCAGTTCTTC.

The chain couples TRBV5-4 to TRBJ2-7, with D perhaps assigned TRBD1 or TRBD2 (5 bases each). Trimming left V 0 bases short and J 4 bases short, with 14 bases between. The CDR3 consists of 15 residues. The germline V gene encodes CDR1 SGHNT and CDR2 YYREEE (reference sequence). The CDR3 spells CASSLGGTRAYEQYF. CDR3 DNA sequence: TGTGCCAGCAGCTTGGGGGGGACGCGGGCATACGAGCAGTACTTC.

The genes are TRBV4-3 and TRBJ2-3; 14 nucleotides line up with TRBD2. This CDR3 region has 16 residues. With V trimmed by 4 bases and J by 6 bases, 6 bases remained unmatched. The germline gives CDR1 LGHNA, CDR2 YSLEER. CDR3: CASSPGLAGGRDTQYF. The CDR3 coding sequence is TGCGCCAGCAGCCCAGGACTAGCGGGAGGACGGGATACGCAGTATTTT.

This chain connects TRBV28 to TRBJ1-2; perhaps TRBD1 as D (6 bases). CDR1 and CDR2 from the germline V gene are MDHEN and SYDVKM. Deletions cut 7 bases from V and 5 bases from J, with 11 bases between. CDR3 length equals 12 residues. For the CDR3, the DNA is TGTGCCAGCAAGCGGACAGAATATGGCTACACCTTC. It yields the protein CASKRTEYGYTF.

V and J are TRBV7-8 and TRBJ1-2, with TRBD1 as a possible D gene (6 bases). The V gene's germline CDR1 is SGHVS and CDR2 FQNEAQ. The V and J ends lost 1 base and 4 bases respectively, with 13 bases between them. There are 15 residues in the CDR3. The CDR3 nucleotides read TGTGCCAGCAGCTTAGGTTTAGGGGGTTTCTATGGCTACACCTTC. Its protein product is CASSLGLGGFYGYTF.

By sample fraction, this clone is medium-sized. This chain joins TRBV7-2 and TRBJ2-7, with D unclear. V was pared by 1 base and J by 6 bases, with 16 bases between. This CDR3 region has 15 residues. Germline CDR1 is SGHTA and CDR2 is FQGNSA. CDR3 DNA sequence: TGTGCCAGCAGCTTAGGTTTTGTCGCCTTGGTCGAGCAGTACTTC. It encodes CASSLGFVALVEQYF. Full variable domain (outside the CDR3, taken from reference TRBV7-2 and TRBJ2-7): GAGVSQSPSNKVTEKGKDVELRCDPISGHTALYWYRQSLGQGLEFLIYFQGNSAPDKSGLPSDRFSAERTGGSVSTLTIQRTQQEDSAVYLCASSLGFVALVEQYFGPGTRLTVT.

J is TRBJ2-1 and V is TRBV27; D possibly corresponds to TRBD1 (6 bases). Germline V gene lookup returns CDR1 MNHEY and CDR2 SMNVEV (reference sequence). V was shortened by 0 bases and J by 7 bases, with 10 bases between the two germline ends. The CDR3 totals 14 residues. CDR3 loop: CASSLSGQGNEQFF. The CDR3 coding sequence is TGTGCCAGCAGTTTATCGGGTCAGGGGAATGAGCAGTTCTTC.

The V gene is TRBV27, the J gene TRBJ1-2, with D maybe TRBD1 (6 bases). The CDR3 length is 13 residues. V was cut by 5 bases and J by 11 bases, with 18 bases left in between. CDR1 is MNHEY, CDR2 SMNVEV, per germline (reference sequence). The DNA for the CDR3 is TGTGCCAGCAGTCCCGGGACACCCTATTGGTACACCTTC. Its protein is CASSPGTPYWYTF.

CDR3 in amino acids: CASSLGPTDSYEQYF. CDR3 in DNA: TGCGCCAGCAGCTTGGGTCCTACCGACTCCTACGAGCAGTACTTC. The chain is built from TRBV5-1 and TRBJ2-7; D is unresolved. V was shortened by 0 bases and J by 0 bases, with 10 bases between the two germline ends. This CDR3 is built from 15 residues. Germline CDR1 SGHRS, CDR2 YFSETQ. The variable domain in full, completed from reference TRBV5-1 and TRBJ2-7, reads KAGVTQTPRYLIKTRGQQVTLSCSPISGHRSVSWYQQTPGQGLQFLFEYFSETQRNKGNFPGRFSGRQFSNSRSEMNVSTLELGDSALYLCASSLGPTDSYEQYFGPGTRLTVT.